This paragraph covers one TCR beta chain sequence. Its cognate antigen has yet to be identified. No much larger clonotype is one base removed from it; base qualities were not supplied. Per the germline V gene, SNHLY is the CDR1 and FYNNEI is the CDR2. Cut back by 0 bases and 4 bases, the V and J ends lie 9 bases apart. The CDR3 runs 14 amino acids, cysteine and phenylalanine included. The DNA shown is the 42-base CDR3, in frame from base 1. The data were taken from a study of cytomegalovirus exposure and HLA in healthy donors (dated by TCRdb to about 2017). Background on the whole study: In an earlier analysis of roughly 590 of the donors, less than 350 Gb of sequence data and 90 million to 120 million unique TCR beta sequences from approximately 180 million T cells were reported. Across approximately 400 genotyped donors of the cohort, an average of about 240,000 unique TCR beta nucleotide sequences per donor were sequenced, and 15% to 20% of those sequences were non-productive. The study combined high-throughput TCR immunosequencing, statistical association of individual TCRs with disease status, and machine learning to predict cytomegalovirus infection status. In the later analysis, no new phenotypic data were used to find candidate immune exposures; instead, reliance was placed on TCR beta sequences and their occurrence across donors. A separate validation cohort of over a hundred different subjects was used in addition to the approximately 640-subject first cohort. The number of typed donors differed by locus: about 629-630 for A, B, C, DRB1 and DQB1; approximately 520 for DQA1; some 590 for DPA1; and 450 to 480 for DPB1. Alongside the repertoire data, information on donor age, sex, ethnicity and CMV serostatus was compiled. Using immunosequencing, the study profiled T cell repertoires from about 620 subjects and related those repertoires to cytomegalovirus serostatus. Because of strong linkage in the cohort, four to six DR-DQ haplotypes were treated as single units for association and clustering. To study patterns of TCR occurrence, a later analysis re-analyzed previously published TCR beta repertoires from several hundred donors and added high-resolution HLA genotyping. HLA typing included class I and class II loci at four-digit resolution. Among the roughly 430 genotyped donors, about 83% belonged to the genetic ancestry cluster associated with self-reported Caucasian donors. An earlier analysis of 587 of the donors used high-throughput TCR beta sequencing to judge whether each TCR beta V gene segment behaved as functional or pseudogenic. The study aimed to test whether cataloging public T cell receptors could reveal signatures of past pathogen exposure. A later genetic analysis took genome-wide SNP genotypes for about 65% of the roughly 670 donors and used that subset as a discovery cohort. An early release covering 550 to 700 HLA-typed donors comprised approximately 300 gigabases of sequencing data and 85 million or so unique TCR sequences. All discovery cohort repertoires had been generated using a single sequencing platform.

Library preparation used the immunoSEQ multiplex PCR assay. For the multiplex PCR, a mixture combining 60 forward primers for TCR Vbeta segments and 13 reverse primers for TCR Jbeta segments was used. The CDR3 region of rearranged TCR beta genes was amplified from genomic DNA by a multiplex PCR assay. Amplified TCR beta libraries were sequenced as 87-base-pair reads on the Illumina HiSeq System. The authors' pipeline ran thus. Across the roughly 640 repertoires, a later analysis counted about 81 million unique TCR beta chains, roughly 11 million of which were shared by at least two donors. Raw reads were error-corrected and collapsed into unique sequences by a nearest-neighbor algorithm in which closely related sequences were merged to remove PCR and sequencing errors. To assign V, D and J gene segments, CDR3 sequences were aligned to IMGT reference sequences. For a sequence to be retained, a match of at least six nucleotides to both a V gene segment and a J gene segment was required. Rearrangements were classified as productive when the CDR3 lacked stop codons and remained in frame with V and J, and all other rearrangements were classified as non-productive. CDR3 was defined according to IMGT convention as the region running from the second conserved V-encoded cysteine to the conserved J-encoded phenylalanine. In an earlier analysis of approximately 590 of the donors, sequences lacking an unambiguous match to a single V gene segment were excluded. In an earlier analysis of a few hundred of the donors, V segments were called functional above 56.7% productive rearrangements and were called segregating when the between-donor standard deviation exceeded 5%. To diagnose cytomegalovirus status from the catalog of TCR beta chain sequences, a statistical classification framework was built. A later analysis assigned V and J genes by comparing TCR nucleotide sequences with IMGT/GENE-DB human TR gene sequences. The TCRdist pipeline was used in a later analysis to assign CDR3 sequences and most-parsimonious VDJ recombination scenarios. A later analysis defined each TCR beta chain by its CDR3 amino acid sequence plus V-gene family, and excluded reads lacking a unique V-gene family. A later analysis removed roughly 590 highly shared, low-generation-probability nucleotide sequences to deal with suspected cross-contamination and a sequencing artifact. A later analysis calculated a clonal expansion index for each public chain from normalized within-repertoire ranks of inferred template counts. In a later analysis, generation probabilities were computed with a VDJ recombination model fitted to out-of-frame rearrangements, and the resulting probabilities were checked against IGoR. Hypergeometric tests were used in a later analysis to score TCR-TCR, TCR-HLA and TCR-CMV co-occurrence, with a repertoire-size bias correction applied to the TCR pairs. In a later analysis, false discovery rates were estimated by permuting HLA or CMV assignments 20 times. In a later analysis, co-occurring TCRs were grouped using DBSCAN, and TCRdist sequence similarity was added for clustering within HLA-allele-positive subsets. Repertoires with fewer than 30,000 or more than 120,000 public chains, plus five repertoires with anomalous nucleotide sharing, were excluded from co-occurrence clustering. In TCRdb, the immuneACCESS table is reduced to in-frame sequences with V and J assigned. These tables do not hold every clone; where another copy was compared, an unresolved V gene accounts for under half, and the others remain unexplained. V and J calls and clone size come straight from that table; D and trimming were deduced from the DNA. The sample includes 100,000 to 150,000 clones, with approximately 86% observed a single time. The ten largest clonotypes hold more than 1.5% of the sample.

Here is what the overall study found, with its caveats: The classifier was reported to diagnose cytomegalovirus status with high specificity and sensitivity in both the original and validation cohorts. The authors suggested that the approach could potentially be extended to other disease states and immunological phenotypes. Across donors, most TCR sequences were observed very rarely, whereas some public TCRs were present in many individuals. The presence/absence analyses assumed that sequencing depth was roughly uniform across donors, and that assumption may not be true. Linkage disequilibrium might explain the correlated functional status among segregating V segments, but an unknown experimental factor could not be excluded. Only TCR beta chains were sequenced in this cohort, and the absence of alpha or paired-chain data limited detectable features. For the cohort, immune exposure information was limited to CMV serostatus. The earlier analysis of about 600 of the donors excluded 15 to 20 rarely observed V segments, including chromosome 9 orphons, because counts were too low. The study gave a list of about 160 TCR beta chains associated with cytomegalovirus. When HLA alleles, especially DR and DQ, strongly co-occurred, attributing TCR associations to individual alleles was difficult. A further reported finding was that TCR beta sequences accurately predicted the HLA-A and HLA-B alleles for most subjects in the first cohort. Compared with the approximately 720-donor mean, donors in an Asian-associated ancestry cluster had fewer N-insertions in productive TCRs, according to a later genetic analysis. In a later analysis, TCR association rates were found to vary across HLA loci, with the most associated TCRs seen for DRB1 alleles and the fewest for HLA-C alleles. An association between a missense DCLRE1C variant and V-gene and J-gene trimming of TCR beta chains was found in a later genetic analysis and replicated in an independent cohort. In a later analysis, HLA-associated TCR beta chains were found to be more clonally expanded and to have lower generation probabilities than equally common non-associated chains. In an earlier analysis of fewer than 700 of the donors, most TCR beta V segments appeared in productive rearrangements about 87% or about 30% of the time, broadly matching IMGT annotations. Because the 87-base-pair reads could not distinguish some IMGT-functional V segments, including TRBV6-2 and TRBV6-3, those segments were excluded. HLA typing was unavailable for some donors at each locus, so association tests used only the typed subset. A later analysis associated about 16,000 TCR beta sequences with specific HLA alleles at a false discovery rate of 0.05. The sequencing pipeline was judged likely to have produced a cluster of highly shared sequence variants as a technical artifact. A few of the identified cytomegalovirus-associated TCR beta chains were confirmed in vitro to be specific for cytomegalovirus antigens. A later analysis reported that several top co-occurrence clusters appeared linked to parvovirus B19, influenza, CMV and Epstein-Barr virus. In a later analysis, most CMV-associated TCR beta chains were found to appear HLA-restricted, with HLA associations seemingly driven largely by CMV exposure.

The cohort was made up of approximately 700 healthy bone marrow donors. Cohort members were all nominally healthy when sampled, although unrecorded immune exposures were likely present. The donor tested CMV seronegative, placing the donor among the 352 seronegative members of the cohort. A peripheral blood sample was collected from each donor, and TCR beta sequencing was performed on peripheral blood mononuclear cells. Genomic DNA extraction from the blood cell samples was performed with the Qiagen DNeasy Blood Extraction Kit. Material for sequencing was PBMCs. Rearrangement joined TRBV2 to TRBJ1-2, with the D gene uncertain. This receptor was taken from a boy younger than 18 in good health and CMV-seronegative. The bases read TGTGCCAGCAGTGAAGCGAGAGCTTTCTATGGCTACACCTTC. Its protein reads: CASSEARAFYGYTF.